One T cell receptor beta chain is described in this entry. The target of this receptor is not known. No much larger clone exists at a distance of one base, and base qualities are not known. These data are taken from a study of cytomegalovirus exposure and HLA in healthy donors (dated by TCRdb to 2016 to 2017). Notes on the research overall: In an earlier analysis of under 750 of the donors, about 270 Gb of sequence data and 90 million to 130 million unique TCR beta sequences from about 179 million T cells were reported. Roughly 300 gigabases of sequencing data and 70 million to 85 million unique TCR sequences were included in an early release covering 500 to 750 HLA-typed donors. Of the roughly 400 genotyped donors, 80% to 90% were placed in the genetic ancestry cluster associated with self-reported Caucasian donors. The aim of the study was to test whether cataloging public T cell receptors could identify signatures of past pathogen exposure. Using immunosequencing, the study profiled T cell repertoires from 550 to 750 subjects and related those repertoires to cytomegalovirus serostatus. Besides the first cohort of 500 to 700 subjects, a separate validation cohort made up of over a hundred different subjects was used. High-throughput TCR immunosequencing, statistical association of individual TCRs with disease status, and machine learning were combined to predict cytomegalovirus infection status. To study patterns of TCR occurrence, a later analysis re-analyzed previously published TCR beta repertoires from 500 to 850 donors and added high-resolution HLA genotyping. The later analysis used no new phenotypic data to find candidate immune exposures, relying instead on TCR beta sequences and their occurrence across donors. An earlier analysis of nearly 600 of the donors applied high-throughput TCR beta sequencing to assess whether each TCR beta V gene segment acted as functional or pseudogenic. Alongside the repertoire data, information on donor age, sex, ethnicity and CMV serostatus was compiled. A later genetic analysis used genome-wide SNP genotypes for about 65% of the 666 donors, treating that subset as a discovery cohort. All discovery cohort repertoires had been generated on a single sequencing platform. Class I and class II HLA loci were covered by the typing at four-digit resolution. Typing coverage varied by locus: about 629-640 donors for A, B, C, DRB1 and DQB1; 522 for DQA1; some 610 for DPA1; roughly 450 for DPB1. Four or five DR-DQ haplotypes were handled as single units for association and clustering, since linkage in the cohort was strong. Across approximately 400 genotyped donors of the cohort, an average of roughly 250,000 unique TCR beta nucleotide sequences per donor were sequenced, and 15% to 20% of those sequences were non-productive. On the study overall, not on this receptor specifically: Cytomegalovirus status was reported to be diagnosed by the classifier with high specificity and sensitivity in both the original and validation cohorts. The presence/absence analyses assumed that sequencing depth was roughly uniform across donors, and that assumption may not be true. According to a later analysis, most CMV-associated TCR beta chains appeared to be HLA-restricted, and the HLA associations seemed to be driven largely by CMV exposure. It was suggested by the authors that the approach could potentially be generalized to other disease states and immunological phenotypes. Three of the identified cytomegalovirus-associated TCR beta chains were confirmed in vitro to be specific for cytomegalovirus antigens. A later analysis reported that several top co-occurrence clusters appeared linked to parvovirus B19, influenza, CMV and Epstein-Barr virus. According to a later genetic analysis, donors in an Asian-associated ancestry cluster had fewer N-insertions in productive TCRs than the approximately 650-donor mean. While some public TCRs were present in many individuals, most TCR sequences turned up only very rarely across donors. At a false discovery rate of 0.05, a later analysis linked some 17,000 TCR beta sequences to specific HLA alleles. When HLA alleles, especially DR and DQ, strongly co-occurred, attributing TCR associations to individual alleles was difficult. Because some donors lacked HLA typing at each locus, the association tests relied only on the typed subset. Only TCR beta chains were sequenced in this cohort, and the absence of alpha or paired-chain data limited detectable features. A further reported finding was that TCR beta sequences accurately predicted the HLA-A and HLA-B alleles for most subjects in the first cohort. A later analysis found that HLA-associated TCR beta chains were more clonally expanded and had lower generation probabilities than equally common non-associated chains. The sequencing pipeline was judged likely to have produced a cluster of highly shared sequence variants as a technical artifact. For the cohort, immune exposure information was limited to CMV serostatus. Correlated functional status among segregating V segments might reflect linkage disequilibrium, but an unknown experimental factor could not be ruled out. The 87-base-pair reads could not distinguish some IMGT-functional V segments, including TRBV6-2 and TRBV6-3, so those segments were excluded. The earlier analysis of a few hundred of the donors excluded about 16 rarely observed V segments, including chromosome 9 orphons, because counts were too low. A later genetic analysis associated a missense DCLRE1C variant with V-gene and J-gene trimming of TCR beta chains, and an independent cohort replicated the association. In an earlier analysis of several hundred of the donors, most TCR beta V segments were observed in productive rearrangements about 87% or about 30% of the time, broadly matching IMGT annotations. In a later analysis, the rate of TCR association differed among HLA loci, with DRB1 alleles having the most associated TCRs and HLA-C alleles having the fewest. In the study, 150 to 200 TCR beta chains were listed as associated with cytomegalovirus.

Libraries came from the immunoSEQ multiplex PCR assay. For the multiplex PCR, a mixture combining 60 forward primers for TCR Vbeta segments and 13 reverse primers for TCR Jbeta segments was used. A multiplex PCR assay on genomic DNA amplified the CDR3 region of rearranged TCR beta genes. The amplified TCR beta libraries were sequenced on the Illumina HiSeq System as 87-base-pair reads. From the authors' description of their analysis: Across the 500 to 850 repertoires, a later analysis counted approximately 83 million unique TCR beta chains, 9 million to 14 million of which were shared by at least two donors. To remove PCR and sequencing errors, raw reads were error-corrected and collapsed into unique sequences using a nearest-neighbor algorithm that merged closely related sequences. V, D and J gene segments were assigned by aligning CDR3 sequences to IMGT reference sequences. For a sequence to be retained, at least a six-nucleotide match to both a V gene segment and a J gene segment was required. Rearrangements were called productive when the CDR3 lacked stop codons and stayed in frame with V and J; all others were non-productive. Following IMGT convention, CDR3 was defined as the stretch from the second conserved V-encoded cysteine up to the conserved J-encoded phenylalanine. The earlier analysis of about 590 of the donors excluded sequences that lacked an unambiguous match to a single V gene segment. An earlier analysis of approximately 590 of the donors classified V segments as functional when productive rearrangements were above 56.7% and as segregating when the standard deviation between donors was above 5%. A statistical classification framework was built for diagnosing cytomegalovirus status from the catalog of TCR beta chain sequences. V and J gene assignment, in a later analysis, came from comparing TCR nucleotide sequences with IMGT/GENE-DB human TR gene sequences. The TCRdist pipeline was used in a later analysis to assign CDR3 sequences and most-parsimonious VDJ recombination scenarios. In a later analysis, each TCR beta chain was defined by its CDR3 amino acid sequence together with its V-gene family, and reads lacking a unique V-gene family were excluded. In a later analysis, around 650 highly shared, low-generation-probability nucleotide sequences were removed to address suspected cross-contamination and a sequencing artifact. In a later analysis, a clonal expansion index was calculated for each public chain from normalized within-repertoire ranks of inferred template counts. In a later analysis, generation probabilities were computed using a VDJ recombination model fitted to out-of-frame rearrangements, and the results were checked against IGoR. A later analysis scored TCR-TCR, TCR-HLA and TCR-CMV co-occurrence with hypergeometric tests, applying a repertoire-size bias correction to TCR pairs. A later analysis estimated false discovery rates by permuting HLA or CMV assignments 20 times. A later analysis grouped co-occurring TCRs with DBSCAN, adding TCRdist sequence similarity when clustering within HLA-allele-positive subsets. Repertoires with fewer than 30,000 or more than 120,000 public chains were left out of co-occurrence clustering, as were about five repertoires with anomalous nucleotide sharing. TCRdb took over this immuneACCESS table, retaining in-frame rearrangements with V and J assigned. Such tables are incomplete; in checked studies, under half of the missing clones stem from an unresolved V gene, and the remainder is unexplained. The D gene and trimming were derived from the DNA, and the V and J assignments and clone size from that table. A total of 200,000 or so clones appear in this sample, 75% to 90% of them only once. Of the sample, more than 6% is held by the ten largest clones.

Relative to germline, V is missing 8 bases and J is missing 2 bases, with 8 bases of the junction outside any gene match. CDR1 and CDR2 are drawn from the germline V gene: SQVTM, ANQGSEA. Measured from the cysteine to the phenylalanine, the CDR3 is 13 residues long. Of the read, only the CDR3 DNA is kept; its 39 bases are in frame from base 1. In total, over 600 healthy bone marrow donors made up the cohort. At the time of sampling, every cohort member was nominally healthy, though immune exposures that went unrecorded were likely present. The donor tested CMV seropositive and was one of the 289 seropositive cohort members. Each donor provided a peripheral blood sample, and peripheral blood mononuclear cells were used for TCR beta sequencing. The Qiagen DNeasy Blood Extraction Kit was used to extract genomic DNA from the blood cell samples.

The sequenced material came from PBMCs. The V gene is TRBV29-1 and the J gene is TRBJ2-5, with 7 bases matching TRBD1. The TCR originated in a man between 35 and 55 years old in good health and CMV-seropositive. The DNA sequence is TGCAGCACGACAGGGCCACATCAAGAGACCCAGTACTTC. It translates to CSTTGPHQETQYF.